This passage covers 16 T cell receptor beta chains from one sample sequenced in a study of regulatory T cells in long-lasting Graves disease. The time point is: newly diagnosed GD, antithyroid drugs for less than 3 months. PBMC RNA served as the TCR library source. The authors built TCR beta libraries using iRepertoire HTBI primers and Arm-PCR of CDR3 regions. TCRdb redid the calling of the multiplex PCR reads with MiXCR, one entry per CDR3 protein. The sample consists of some 250,000 distinct CDR3 sequences, around 18% of them appearing once. This sample comprised peripheral blood mononuclear cells (PBMCs), obtained at new diagnosis, from a patient treated with antithyroid drugs. These TCRs come from a female donor with Graves disease.

This clonotype was observed many times. This chain connects TRBV6-1 to TRBJ2-2; D possibly uses TRBD1 or TRBD2 (7 bases each). The CDR3 runs 15 residues. V gave up 6 bases and J gave up 3 bases, with 14 bases separating them. Looked up from germline, CDR1 is MNHNS and CDR2 is SASEGT. The CDR3 loop is CASRPTGRDTGELFF. DNA for the CDR3: TGTGCCAGCAGGCCGACAGGGAGGGACACCGGGGAGCTGTTTTTT.

This clonotype was detected many times. The rearrangement joins TRBV6-1 to TRBJ2-3; D not resolved. With 6 bases removed from V and 2 bases from J, the gap between germline ends came to 15 bases. Germline-derived CDR1 and CDR2 are MNHNS and SASEGT. This CDR3 is built from 15 residues. The CDR3 DNA reads TGTGCCAGCAGCTCCCCGGCGGAAACCACAGATACGCAGTATTTT. This translates into CASSSPAETTDTQYF.

This clonotype was recorded many times. The chain joins TRBV27 to TRBJ1-1, with 8 nucleotides matching TRBD1. Germline CDR1 and CDR2: MNHEY and SMNVEV (reference sequence). The J segment lost 2 bases and the V segment lost 0 bases, leaving 2 bases of the junction unmatched. The CDR3 covers 15 residues. CDR3 nucleotide sequence: TGTGCCAGCAGTTTATCCACAGGGGGTAACACTGAAGCTTTCTTT. It is translated as CASSLSTGGNTEAFF.

Ten or more counts support this clonotype. The genes are TRBV29-1 and TRBJ1-4; 7 bases line up with TRBD1. V dropped 4 bases and J dropped 5; count of bases not matched to a gene: 10. CDR1 and CDR2 from the germline V gene are SQVTM and ANQGSEA. The CDR3 length is 15 residues. The CDR3 reads CSVGVTGTLNEKLFF. CDR3 sequence (DNA): TGCAGCGTTGGGGTGACAGGGACTTTAAATGAAAAACTGTTTTTT.

A note on this clonotype: This may stem from a read error, because a much larger clone lies one nucleotide away. The chain links TRBV6-2 or TRBV6-3 to TRBJ2-1, with a weak D call TRBD2 (5 bases). The CDR3 loop spans 13 amino acids. Germline V gene sequence: CDR1 MNHEY, CDR2 SVGEGT. V lost 4 bases to trimming and J lost 10 bases, with 14 bases between them. CDR3 in amino acids: CASSLGPGNEQFF. CDR3 coding DNA: TGTGCCAGCAGTTTAGGGCCGGGAAACGAGCAGTTCTTC.

Many counts were recorded for this clonotype. The chain employs TRBV28 and TRBJ2-2, with D perhaps TRBD2 (5 bases). This CDR3 region has 14 residues. Per germline, CDR1 MDHEN and CDR2 SYDVKM. The V end was cut by 8 bases, the J end by 7 bases, with 17 bases between. The CDR3 protein is CASLTDGGDGELFF. The CDR3 region has the DNA TGTGCCAGCCTAACCGACGGAGGCGACGGGGAGCTGTTTTTT.

This clonotype appeared many times. V gene TRBV10-1 combines with J gene TRBJ2-3, with a weak D call TRBD1 (6 bases). The CDR3 spans 15 residues. Trimming took 3 bases from V and 5 from J, leaving 15 bases between them. Germline V CDR1 and CDR2: WNHNN, SYGVQD (reference sequence). CDR3 in amino acids: CASSDHRVLRDTQYF. The CDR3 DNA reads as TGCGCCAGCAGTGACCACAGGGTTTTGAGAGATACGCAGTATTTT.

This clonotype was picked up many times. CDR3 sequence reads: CASSLNGDAQPQHF. CDR3 in DNA: TGTGCCAGCAGCCTAAACGGGGACGCTCAGCCCCAGCATTTT. This sequence joins TRBV11-3 and TRBJ1-5; D possibly corresponds to TRBD1 (5 bases). Per germline, CDR1 SGHNT and CDR2 YENEEA. This CDR3 has 14 amino acids. Trimming stripped 5 bases from V and 6 bases from J, with 14 bases between.

The rearrangement links TRBV7-9 to TRBJ1-1, with D unresolved. Germline CDR1 reads SEHNR; CDR2 reads FQNEAQ (reference sequence). CDR3 length: 12 amino acids. V lost 1 base and J 11 bases, leaving 11 bases between the germline ends. The DNA of the CDR3 is TGTGCCAGCAGCTTAGGGGAGGGTTCGGCTTTCTTT. It encodes CASSLGEGSAFF.

The chain employs TRBV2 and TRBJ2-5; maybe TRBD2 (6 bases). Germline V CDR1 and CDR2: SNHLY, FYNNEI. This CDR3 contains 15 residues. With 6 bases removed from V and 2 bases from J, the gap between germline ends came to 16 bases. CDR3 sequence reads: CASRLGSAGQETQYF. CDR3 coding DNA: TGTGCCAGCAGGTTAGGCTCTGCGGGGCAAGAGACCCAGTACTTC.

In its sample, this clonotype was seen many times. V is TRBV2 and J is TRBJ2-2; 10 bases are shared with TRBD1. This CDR3 contains 14 residues. V lost 8 bases to trimming and J lost 3 bases; unmatched junction nucleotides: 3. Germline-derived CDR1 and CDR2 are SNHLY and FYNNEI. The CDR3 is CASLDRGDTGELFF. The CDR3 DNA reads as TGTGCCAGCCTGGACAGGGGGGACACCGGGGAGCTGTTTTTT.

At least ten counts were recorded for this clonotype. V usage is TRBV2 and J usage is TRBJ2-7, with D perhaps TRBD2 (6 bases). V lost 6 bases to trimming and J lost 5 bases, with 11 bases between them. Germline loops: CDR1 SNHLY, CDR2 FYNNEI. This CDR3 is built from 12 residues. CDR3 bases: TGTGCCAGCAGCCCAAGGAGGGACGAGCAGTACTTC. Protein: CASSPRRDEQYF.

In its sample, this clonotype was seen many times. The J gene is TRBJ2-1, the V gene TRBV20-1; 8 bases align to TRBD1. This CDR3 contains 15 residues. The V segment lost 6 bases and the J segment 0 bases; nucleotides outside the gene matches: 7. The germline V gene encodes CDR1 DFQATT and CDR2 SNEGSKA (reference sequence). The CDR3 DNA sequence: TGCAGTGCCACAAACAGGGGGAGCTCCTACAATGAGCAGTTCTTC. Translating it yields CSATNRGSSYNEQFF.

This clonotype was observed many times. The junction shows a germline mismatch at one end, possibly a read error. The chain uses TRBV20-1 and TRBJ1-6, with TRBD1 identical over 8 bases. Germline V CDR1 and CDR2: DFQATT, SNEGSKA (reference sequence). The CDR3 consists of 17 residues. CDR3 coding DNA: TGCAGTGCTCGAGATAATCTTTGGACAGGGAGTAATTCACCCCTCCACTTT. Protein sequence: CSARDNLWTGSNSPLHF.

In this sample, this clonotype turned up many times. The chain has TRBV4-1 and TRBJ2-5; D gene unclear. Trimming cost V 2 bases and J 4 bases, with 11 bases left between them. The CDR3 is 14 amino acids. CDR1 is MGHRA, CDR2 YSYEKL, per germline. CDR3 amino acids: CASSQTLAGETQYF. CDR3 DNA: TGCGCCAGCAGCCAAACGTTAGCTGGAGAGACCCAGTACTTC.

The table lists this clonotype with many counts. The CDR3: CATGGLRDEQYF. In DNA, the CDR3 is TGTGCCACAGGGGGCCTTCGGGACGAGCAGTACTTC. The V call is TRBV24-1, the J call TRBJ2-3; 7 nucleotides match TRBD1. The J call is uncertain, as TRBJ2-7 better fits the DNA end. The CDR3 extends over 12 amino acids. CDR1 KGHDR and CDR2 SFDVKD come from the germline V gene.